This T cell receptor (beta chain) was identified during a study of shared clonotypes between healthy human individuals. Looking at the study overall: For every donor, three CD4 naive, three CD4 memory, two CD8 naive and one CD8 memory plates were used. Study-wide points: At large depth, rarefaction still showed sorted-subset sequencing to be incomplete.

In germline, CDR1 is GTSNPN, CDR2 SVGIG (reference sequence). The CDR3 has 13 amino acids. It was into CD45RA+ naive and CD45RA-negative memory subsets that the CD4+ cells were split. Sorted-subset replicate PCRs used 200 ng of genomic DNA. This amount corresponded to some 30,000 T cell genomes. Profiled with immunoSEQ multiplex PCR; TCRdb holds only in-frame clones, not every one. The data contain roughly 680,000 clones, 72% of them seen just once; the ten biggest clones take up roughly 1.8%. Concerning this clone itself: What it binds is unknown.

The sequence came from a woman under 40 in good health. The gene calls are TRBV30 and TRBJ2-5, with no clear D. The end of the DNA aligns better with TRBJ2-7, so the J call may be wrong. The sequencing input was memory CD4+ T cells sorted from blood. Subset reported: CD45RA-negative fraction. The CDR3 here is CAWSFGTSYEQYF. As DNA, the CDR3 is TGTGCCTGGAGCTTCGGAACCTCCTACGAGCAGTACTTC.